The text below deals with one T cell receptor beta chain. Its antigen is not identified. The V gene end was trimmed by 4 bases and the J gene end by 5 bases; junction bases not matched to a gene: 1. This CDR3 has 14 residues. CDR1 and CDR2 from the germline V gene are SGHRS and YFSETQ. Generated by immunoSEQ multiplex PCR, the TCRdb table keeps only in-frame clones and is missing some. This sample has some 150,000 clones; about 88% occur once, and the top ten carry about 12%. The time point denotes: baseline pretreatment blood. As for treatment: 15 Gy SBRT to primary tumor, nephrectomy 4 weeks later. Blood was sampled at baseline, 2 weeks and 4 weeks after SBRT. The data originate from a study of radiation and T cells in renal cell carcinoma. On the study more broadly: Nephrectomy followed 15 Gy stereotactic body radiation by 4 weeks. Study findings and constraints: Baseline intratumoral clonotype presence is unknown without pretreatment biopsies.

The receptor's source is a woman in her fifties or sixties with renal cell carcinoma. Sequenced here: blood, sampled from a patient whose treatment included radiotherapy and nephrectomy. The V call is TRBV5-1, the J call TRBJ2-1; 12 bases are a match to TRBD2. The CDR3 reads CASSRLAGDNEQFF. Here the CDR3 DNA reads TGCGCCAGCAGCCGACTAGCGGGGGACAATGAGCAGTTCTTC.